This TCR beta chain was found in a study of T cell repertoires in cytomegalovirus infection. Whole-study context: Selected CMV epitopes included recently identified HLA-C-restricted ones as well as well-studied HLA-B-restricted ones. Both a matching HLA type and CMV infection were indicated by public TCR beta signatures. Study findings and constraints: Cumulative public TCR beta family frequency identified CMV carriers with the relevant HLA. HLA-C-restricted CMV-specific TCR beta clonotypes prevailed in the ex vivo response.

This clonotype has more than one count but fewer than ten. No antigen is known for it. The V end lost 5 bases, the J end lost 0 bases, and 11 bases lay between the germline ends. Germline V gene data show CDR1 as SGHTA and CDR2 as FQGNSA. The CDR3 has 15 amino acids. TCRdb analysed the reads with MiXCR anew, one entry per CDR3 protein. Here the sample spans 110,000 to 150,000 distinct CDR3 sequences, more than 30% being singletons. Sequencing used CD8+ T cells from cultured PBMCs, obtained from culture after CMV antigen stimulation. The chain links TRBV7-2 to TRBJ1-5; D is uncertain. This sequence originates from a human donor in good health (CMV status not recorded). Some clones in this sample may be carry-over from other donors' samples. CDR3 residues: CASSLDGYSNQPQHF. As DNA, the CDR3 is TGTGCCAGCAGCCTGGACGGCTATAGCAATCAGCCCCAGCATTTT.